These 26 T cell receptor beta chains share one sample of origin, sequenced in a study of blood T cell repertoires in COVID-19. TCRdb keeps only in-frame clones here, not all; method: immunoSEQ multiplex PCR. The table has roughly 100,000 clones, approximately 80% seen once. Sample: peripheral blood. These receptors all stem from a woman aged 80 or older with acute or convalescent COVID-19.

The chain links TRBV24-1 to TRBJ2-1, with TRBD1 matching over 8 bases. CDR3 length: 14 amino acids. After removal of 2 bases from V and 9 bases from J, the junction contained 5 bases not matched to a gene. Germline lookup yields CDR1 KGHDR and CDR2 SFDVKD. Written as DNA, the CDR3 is TGTGCCACCAGTGATTCACGGACAGGGACTGAGCAGTTCTTC. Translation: CATSDSRTGTEQFF.

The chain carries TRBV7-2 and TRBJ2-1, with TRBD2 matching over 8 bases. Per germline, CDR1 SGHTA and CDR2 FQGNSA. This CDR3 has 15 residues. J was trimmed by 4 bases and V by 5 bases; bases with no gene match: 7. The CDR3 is CASSRGTRGYNEQFF. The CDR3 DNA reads TGTGCCAGCAGCCGCGGGACTAGGGGGTACAATGAGCAGTTCTTC.

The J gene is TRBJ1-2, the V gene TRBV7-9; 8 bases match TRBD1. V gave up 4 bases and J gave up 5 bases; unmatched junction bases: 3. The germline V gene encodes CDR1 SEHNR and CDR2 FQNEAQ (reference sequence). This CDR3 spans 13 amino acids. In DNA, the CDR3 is TGTGCCAGCAGCTGGACAGGGATATATGGCTACACCTTC. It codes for CASSWTGIYGYTF.

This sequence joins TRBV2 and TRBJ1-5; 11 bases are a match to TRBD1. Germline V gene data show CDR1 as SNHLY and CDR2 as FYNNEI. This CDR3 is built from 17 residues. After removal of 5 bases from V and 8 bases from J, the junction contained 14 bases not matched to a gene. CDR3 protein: CASSRTGGAGGAKPQHF. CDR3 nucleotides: TGTGCCAGCAGTCGGACAGGGGGCGCGGGAGGGGCTAAGCCCCAGCATTTT. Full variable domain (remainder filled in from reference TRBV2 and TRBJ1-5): EPEVTQTPSHQVTQMGQEVILRCVPISNHLYFYWYRQILGQKVEFLVSFYNNEISEKSEIFDDQFSVERPDGSNFTLKIRSTKLEDSAMYFCASSRTGGAGGAKPQHFGDGTRLSIL.

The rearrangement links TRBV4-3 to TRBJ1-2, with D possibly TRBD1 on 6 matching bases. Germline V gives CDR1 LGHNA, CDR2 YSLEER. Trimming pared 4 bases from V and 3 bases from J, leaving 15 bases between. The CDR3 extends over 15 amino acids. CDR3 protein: CASSRVDRDHYGYTF. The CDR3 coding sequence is TGCGCCAGCAGCCGGGTGGACAGAGATCACTATGGCTACACCTTC.

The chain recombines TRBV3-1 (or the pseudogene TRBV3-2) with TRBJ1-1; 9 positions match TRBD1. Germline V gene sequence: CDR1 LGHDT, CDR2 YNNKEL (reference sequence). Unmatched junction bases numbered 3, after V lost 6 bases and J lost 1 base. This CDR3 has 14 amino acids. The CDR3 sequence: CASRGQGPNTEAFF. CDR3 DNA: TGTGCCAGCAGGGGACAGGGCCCGAACACTGAAGCTTTCTTT.

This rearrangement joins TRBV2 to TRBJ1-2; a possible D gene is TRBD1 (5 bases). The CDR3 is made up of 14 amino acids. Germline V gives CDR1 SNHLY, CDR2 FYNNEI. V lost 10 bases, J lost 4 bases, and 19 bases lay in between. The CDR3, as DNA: TGTGCCAACCAGGGAAAGGAGGGGAGCTATGGCTACACCTTC. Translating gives CANQGKEGSYGYTF.

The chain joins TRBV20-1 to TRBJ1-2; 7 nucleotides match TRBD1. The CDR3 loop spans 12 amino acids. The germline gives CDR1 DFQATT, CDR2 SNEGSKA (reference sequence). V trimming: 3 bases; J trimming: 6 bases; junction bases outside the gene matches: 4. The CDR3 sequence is CSASAQGDGYTF. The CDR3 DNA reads TGCAGTGCTAGTGCGCAGGGGGATGGCTACACCTTC.

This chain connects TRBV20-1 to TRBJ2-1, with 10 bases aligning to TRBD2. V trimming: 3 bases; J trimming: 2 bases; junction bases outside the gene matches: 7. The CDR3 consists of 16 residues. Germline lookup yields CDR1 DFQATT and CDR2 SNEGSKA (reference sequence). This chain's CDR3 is CSASYSGRATYNEQFF. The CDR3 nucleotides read TGCAGTGCTAGTTACAGCGGGAGGGCCACCTACAATGAGCAGTTCTTC.

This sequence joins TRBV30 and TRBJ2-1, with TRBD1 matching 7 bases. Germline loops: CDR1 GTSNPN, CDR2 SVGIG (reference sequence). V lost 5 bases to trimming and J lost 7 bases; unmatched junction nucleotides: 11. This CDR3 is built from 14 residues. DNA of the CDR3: TGTGCCTGGGCCAGGGGGTACGCAGGTAATGAGCAGTTCTTC. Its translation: CAWARGYAGNEQFF.

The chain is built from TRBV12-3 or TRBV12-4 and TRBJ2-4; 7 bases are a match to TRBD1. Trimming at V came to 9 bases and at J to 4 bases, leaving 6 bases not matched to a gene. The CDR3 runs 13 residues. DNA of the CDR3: TGTGCCAGTCGACCGGGACAGAAAAACATTCAGTACTTC. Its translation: CASRPGQKNIQYF.

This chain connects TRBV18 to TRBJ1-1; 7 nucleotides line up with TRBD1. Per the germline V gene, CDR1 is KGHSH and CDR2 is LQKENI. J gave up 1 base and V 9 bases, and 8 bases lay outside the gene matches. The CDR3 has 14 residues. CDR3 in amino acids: CASLGTETNTEAFF. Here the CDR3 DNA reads TGTGCCAGTTTAGGGACAGAAACGAACACTGAAGCTTTCTTT.

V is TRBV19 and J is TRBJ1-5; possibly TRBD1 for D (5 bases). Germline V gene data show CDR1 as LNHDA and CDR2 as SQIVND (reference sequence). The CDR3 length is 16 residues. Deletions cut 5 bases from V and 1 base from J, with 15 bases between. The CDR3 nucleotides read TGTGCCAGTAGTTCGTCGGGGGTGGGGAGCAATCAGCCCCAGCATTTT. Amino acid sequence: CASSSSGVGSNQPQHF.

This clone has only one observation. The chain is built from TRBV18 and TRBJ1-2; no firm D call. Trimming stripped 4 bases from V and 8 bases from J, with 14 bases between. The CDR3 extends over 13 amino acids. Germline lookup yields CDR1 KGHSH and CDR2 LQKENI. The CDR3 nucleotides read TGTGCCAGCTCACGTGTGGAGGATGGGGGCTACACCTTC. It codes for CASSRVEDGGYTF.

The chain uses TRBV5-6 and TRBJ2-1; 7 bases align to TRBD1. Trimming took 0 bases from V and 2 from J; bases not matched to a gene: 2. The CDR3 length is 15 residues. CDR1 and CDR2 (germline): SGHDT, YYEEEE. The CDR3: CASSLGGGAYNEQFF. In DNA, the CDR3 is TGTGCCAGCAGCTTGGGAGGGGGCGCCTACAATGAGCAGTTCTTC. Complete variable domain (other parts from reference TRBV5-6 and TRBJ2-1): DAGVTQSPTHLIKTRGQQVTLRCSPKSGHDTVSWYQQALGQGPQFIFQYYEEEERQRGNFPDRFSGHQFPNYSSELNVNALLLGDSALYLCASSLGGGAYNEQFFGPGTRLTVL.

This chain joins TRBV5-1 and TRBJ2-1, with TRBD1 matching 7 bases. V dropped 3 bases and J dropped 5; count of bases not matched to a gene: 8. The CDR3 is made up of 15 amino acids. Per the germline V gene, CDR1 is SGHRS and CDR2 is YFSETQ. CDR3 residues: CASSWTGTANNEQFF. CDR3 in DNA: TGCGCCAGCAGCTGGACCGGGACAGCGAACAATGAGCAGTTCTTC.

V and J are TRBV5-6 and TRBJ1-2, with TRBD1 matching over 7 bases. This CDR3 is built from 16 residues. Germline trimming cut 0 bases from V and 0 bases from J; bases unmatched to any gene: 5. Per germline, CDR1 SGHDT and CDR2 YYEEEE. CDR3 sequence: CASSLEQGWANYGYTF. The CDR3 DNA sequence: TGTGCCAGCAGCTTGGAACAGGGGTGGGCTAACTATGGCTACACCTTC.

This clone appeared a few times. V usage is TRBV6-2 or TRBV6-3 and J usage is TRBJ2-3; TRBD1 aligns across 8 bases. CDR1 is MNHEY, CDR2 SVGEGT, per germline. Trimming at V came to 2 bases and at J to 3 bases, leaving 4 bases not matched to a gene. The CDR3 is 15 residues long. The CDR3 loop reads CASSYQGAGTDTQYF. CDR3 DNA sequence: TGTGCCAGCAGTTACCAGGGGGCAGGTACAGATACGCAGTATTTT.

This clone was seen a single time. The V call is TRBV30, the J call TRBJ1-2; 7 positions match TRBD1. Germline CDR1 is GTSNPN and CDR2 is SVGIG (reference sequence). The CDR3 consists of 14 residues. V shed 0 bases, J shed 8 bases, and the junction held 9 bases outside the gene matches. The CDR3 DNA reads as TGTGCCTGGAGTGTCAGACAGGGAGTTACCGGCTACACCTTC. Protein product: CAWSVRQGVTGYTF.

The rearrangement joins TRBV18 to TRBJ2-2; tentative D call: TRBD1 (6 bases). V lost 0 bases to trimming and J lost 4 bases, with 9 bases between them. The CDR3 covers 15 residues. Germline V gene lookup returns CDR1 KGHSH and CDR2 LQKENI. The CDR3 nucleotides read TGTGCCAGCTCACCACCGGACAGCGGCACCGGGGAGCTGTTTTTT. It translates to CASSPPDSGTGELFF.

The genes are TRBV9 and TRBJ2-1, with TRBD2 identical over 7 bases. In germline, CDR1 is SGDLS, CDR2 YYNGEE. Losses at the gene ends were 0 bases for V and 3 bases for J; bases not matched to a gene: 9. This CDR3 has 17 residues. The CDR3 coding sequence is TGTGCCAGCAGCGTAGATCTTTTGTCGGGAGGCTACAATGAGCAGTTCTTC. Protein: CASSVDLLSGGYNEQFF.

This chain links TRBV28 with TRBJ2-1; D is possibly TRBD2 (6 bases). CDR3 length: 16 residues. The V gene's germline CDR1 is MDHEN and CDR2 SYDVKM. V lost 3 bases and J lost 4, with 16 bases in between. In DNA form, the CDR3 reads TGTGCCAGCAGTTTCAGCTTGGGGAGGATATACAATGAGCAGTTCTTC. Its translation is CASSFSLGRIYNEQFF.

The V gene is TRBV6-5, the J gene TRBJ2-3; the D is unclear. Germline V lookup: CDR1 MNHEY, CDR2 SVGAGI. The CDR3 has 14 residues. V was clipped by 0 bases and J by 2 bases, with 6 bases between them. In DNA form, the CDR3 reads TGTGCCAGCAGTTACTCCGGGTCCACAGATACGCAGTATTTT. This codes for CASSYSGSTDTQYF.

CDR3 region: CASSHGTANTEAFF. In DNA form, the CDR3 reads TGTGCCAGCAGCCACGGGACAGCGAACACTGAAGCTTTCTTT. The chain employs TRBV3-1 (or the pseudogene TRBV3-2) and TRBJ1-1; 7 bases map to TRBD1. Trimming removed 3 bases from V and 1 base from J; junction bases left unmatched: 2. Germline loops: CDR1 LGHDT, CDR2 YNNKEL (reference sequence). This CDR3 is built from 14 residues.

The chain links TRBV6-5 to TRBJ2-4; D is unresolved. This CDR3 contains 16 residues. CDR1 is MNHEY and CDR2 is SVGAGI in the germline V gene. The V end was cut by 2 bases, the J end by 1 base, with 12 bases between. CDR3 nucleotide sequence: TGTGCCAGCAGTTACCCGACTGTGAAGGCCAAAAACATTCAGTACTTC. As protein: CASSYPTVKAKNIQYF.

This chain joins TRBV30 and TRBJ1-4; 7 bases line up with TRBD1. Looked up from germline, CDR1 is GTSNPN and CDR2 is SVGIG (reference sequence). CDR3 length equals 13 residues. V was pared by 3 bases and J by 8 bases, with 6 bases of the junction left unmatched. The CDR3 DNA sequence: TGTGCCTGGAGAAGGGGGCTATGGGAAAAACTGTTTTTT. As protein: CAWRRGLWEKLFF.